One sample yielded the 11 T cell receptor beta chains listed below, sequenced in a study of breast tumors, draining lymph nodes, adjacent tissues. MiXCR was run by TCRdb on the multiplex PCR reads, yielding one entry per CDR3 protein. The sample shows some 200,000 distinct CDR3 sequences, roughly 29% of them seen only once. Samples came from axillary lymph nodes draining the breast cancer. Sequenced sample: axillary lymph node tissue. Source of these receptors: a female donor with breast cancer. Some clones in this sample may be carry-over from other donors' samples.

Many counts were recorded for this clonotype. Relative to the germline gene, one junction end is altered; a read error may explain this. The chain has TRBV3-1 and TRBJ2-1; D is ambiguous. This CDR3 region has 14 residues. The germline V gene has CDR1 LGHDT and CDR2 YNNKEL (reference sequence). The CDR3 region is CASSQDPSSNEQFF. As DNA, the CDR3 is TGTGCCAGCAGCCAAGACCCCTCCTCCAATGAGCAGTTCTTC.

This rearrangement joins TRBV18 to TRBJ2-7; 7 bases fit TRBD1. Germline trimming cut 6 bases from V and 6 bases from J; bases unmatched to any gene: 14. This CDR3 contains 15 residues. CDR1 and CDR2 from the germline V gene are KGHSH and LQKENI. CDR3 sequence reads: CASSTRDSSLGEQYF. The CDR3 DNA reads TGTGCCAGCTCGACTCGGGACAGTTCCCTTGGCGAGCAGTACTTC.

This clonotype was seen a few times. A much larger clone is a single base away; this may be a read error. This chain uses TRBV19 with TRBJ2-2; possibly TRBD1 for D (6 bases). The CDR3 runs 18 residues. In germline, CDR1 is LNHDA, CDR2 SQIVND (reference sequence). Here the CDR3 reads CASSIRSGRQANTGEPFF. The CDR3 DNA sequence: TGTGCCAGTAGTATAAGGTCGGGAAGACAGGCGAACACCGGGGAGCCGTTTTTT.

In the case of this clonotype: Compared with germline, one end of the junction differs, possibly owing to a read error. This chain uses TRBV20-1 with TRBJ2-7; D is undetermined. The CDR3 totals 11 residues. Germline-derived CDR1 and CDR2 are DFQATT and SNEGSKA (reference sequence). The CDR3 loop is CSAHHPYEQYF. Here the CDR3 DNA reads TGTAGTGCACACCACCCCTACGAGCAGTACTTC.

The V and J genes are TRBV24-1 and TRBJ2-7; D gene unclear. Trimming shortened V by 4 bases and J by 4 bases, and 10 bases separated the two germline ends. CDR1 is KGHDR, CDR2 SFDVKD, per germline. CDR3 length: 13 amino acids. The CDR3 bases are TGTGCCACCAGTGACGCAGGCAGATACGAGCAGTACTTC. Encoded protein: CATSDAGRYEQYF.

The table lists this clonotype with many counts. This chain joins TRBV19 and TRBJ2-1; D assignment may be TRBD1 or TRBD2 (5 bases each). V lost 4 bases and J lost 8, with 27 bases in between. This CDR3 has 18 residues. CDR1 and CDR2 from the germline V gene are LNHDA and SQIVND (reference sequence). CDR3 loop: CASSRGRAAGSREDEQFF. CDR3 in DNA: TGTGCCAGTAGTAGGGGAAGGGCGGCAGGGAGTCGAGAGGATGAGCAGTTCTTC.

This clonotype was seen repeatedly, ten times or more. This chain connects TRBV6-6 to TRBJ2-1; D gene ambiguous. CDR3 size: 13 residues. Trimming took off 4 bases at V and 3 bases at J, with 7 bases between the two ends. Germline assignment: CDR1 MNHNY and CDR2 SVGAGI (reference sequence). The CDR3 DNA sequence: TGTGCCAGCAGTTGGGCTCGCTACAATGAGCAGTTCTTC. Protein product: CASSWARYNEQFF.

There are many counts of this clonotype. The chain links TRBV20-1 to TRBJ1-4; 12 bases fit TRBD1. The germline V gene encodes CDR1 DFQATT and CDR2 SNEGSKA (reference sequence). After removal of 6 bases from V and 2 bases from J, the junction contained 4 bases not matched to a gene. CDR3 size: 15 residues. In DNA, the CDR3 is TGCAGTGCCTCCGGGACAGGGGGCACTAATGAAAAACTGTTTTTT. Amino acid sequence: CSASGTGGTNEKLFF.

This clonotype was seen at least ten times. This chain uses TRBV19 with TRBJ1-5, with 12 bases fitting TRBD1. This CDR3 contains 18 residues. The junction had 16 bases not matched to a gene; V was cut back by 6 bases and J by 7 bases. In germline, CDR1 is LNHDA, CDR2 SQIVND (reference sequence). Written as DNA, the CDR3 is TGTGCCAGTAGCCGGGACAGGGGGCGGGGGGTCGCCGGACAGCCCCAGCATTTT. This encodes CASSRDRGRGVAGQPQHF.

V and J are TRBV28 and TRBJ1-4; 8 nucleotides line up with TRBD1. CDR1 is MDHEN, CDR2 SYDVKM, per germline. The V segment lost 8 bases and the J segment 4 bases; nucleotides outside the gene matches: 3. The CDR3 has 13 amino acids. CDR3 protein: CASWDRNNEKLFF. CDR3 sequence (DNA): TGTGCCAGCTGGGACAGGAATAATGAAAAACTGTTTTTT.

This clonotype was counted many times. CDR3 nucleotides: TGCGCCAGCAGCCCCCTCCAGGGGGCGGGTGAAAAACTGTTTTTT. Amino acid sequence: CASSPLQGAGEKLFF. The genes are TRBV4-3 and TRBJ1-4; TRBD1 agrees at 8 bases. CDR3 length equals 15 residues. Germline CDR1 reads LGHNA; CDR2 reads YSLEER. Unmatched junction bases numbered 8, after V lost 4 bases and J lost 7 bases.